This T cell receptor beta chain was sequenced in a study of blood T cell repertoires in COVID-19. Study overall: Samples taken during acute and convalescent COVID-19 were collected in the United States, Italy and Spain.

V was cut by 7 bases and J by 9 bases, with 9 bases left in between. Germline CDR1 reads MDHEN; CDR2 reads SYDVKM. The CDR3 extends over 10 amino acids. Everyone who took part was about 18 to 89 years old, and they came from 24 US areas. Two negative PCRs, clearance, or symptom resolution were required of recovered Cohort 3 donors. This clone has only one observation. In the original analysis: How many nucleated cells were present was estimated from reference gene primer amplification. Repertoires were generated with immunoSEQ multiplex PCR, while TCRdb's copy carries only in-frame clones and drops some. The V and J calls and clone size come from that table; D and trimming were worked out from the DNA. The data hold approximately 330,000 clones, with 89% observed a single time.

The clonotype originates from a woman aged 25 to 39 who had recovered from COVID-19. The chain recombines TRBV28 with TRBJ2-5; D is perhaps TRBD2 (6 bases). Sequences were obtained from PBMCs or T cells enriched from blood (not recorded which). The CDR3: CASMGEAQYF. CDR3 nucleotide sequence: TGTGCCAGCATGGGGGAGGCCCAGTACTTC.